This T cell receptor beta chain stems from a study of cytomegalovirus exposure and HLA in healthy donors (dated by TCRdb to the late 2010s). In terms of the full investigation: According to an earlier analysis of a few hundred of the donors, about 190 million T cells yielded 100 million or so unique TCR beta sequences and 276 Gb of sequence data. An early release that covered around 590 HLA-typed donors contained around 330 gigabases of sequencing data and about 84 million unique TCR sequences. Of the roughly 430 genotyped donors, about 84% fell in the genetic ancestry cluster associated with self-reported Caucasian donors. The study aimed to test whether cataloging public T cell receptors could reveal signatures of past pathogen exposure. The study used immunosequencing to profile the T cell repertoires of 666 subjects and linked those repertoires to cytomegalovirus serostatus. Besides the first cohort of hundreds of subjects, a separate validation cohort made up of over 100 different subjects was used. To predict cytomegalovirus infection status, the study combined high-throughput TCR immunosequencing, statistical association of individual TCRs with disease status, and machine learning. In a later analysis, previously published TCR beta repertoires from about 670 donors were re-analyzed and high-resolution HLA genotyping was added so that TCR occurrence patterns could be studied. Rather than using new phenotypic data, the later analysis identified candidate immune exposures from TCR beta sequences and from how often those sequences occurred across donors. To decide whether each TCR beta V gene segment behaved as functional or pseudogenic, an earlier analysis of 587 of the donors relied on high-throughput TCR beta sequencing. Alongside the repertoire data, information on donor age, sex, ethnicity and CMV serostatus was compiled. Genome-wide SNP genotypes for about 65% of the 666 donors were used in a later genetic analysis, which treated that subset as a discovery cohort. All discovery cohort repertoires had been generated using a single sequencing platform. Class I and class II HLA loci were covered by the typing at four-digit resolution. Typing coverage differed by locus: A, B, C, DRB1 and DQB1 were typed in roughly 629-630 donors, DQA1 in 500 to 550, DPA1 in some 570, and DPB1 in roughly 470. Because of strong linkage in the cohort, five DR-DQ haplotypes were treated as single units for association and clustering. Across 398 genotyped donors of the cohort, an average of roughly 250,000 unique TCR beta nucleotide sequences per donor were sequenced, and approximately 19% of those sequences were non-productive.

Points the paper makes about the study in general: At a false discovery rate of 0.05, a later analysis linked 16,951 TCR beta sequences to specific HLA alleles. In a later analysis, several top co-occurrence clusters were reported to appear linked to parvovirus B19, influenza, CMV and Epstein-Barr virus. In a later genetic analysis, fewer N-insertions in productive TCRs were reported among donors in an Asian-associated ancestry cluster than the roughly 640-donor mean. A cluster of highly shared sequence variants was judged likely to represent a technical artifact of the sequencing pipeline. Compared with equally common non-associated chains, HLA-associated TCR beta chains in a later analysis were more clonally expanded and had lower generation probabilities. HLA typing was unavailable for some donors at each locus, so association tests used only the typed subset. Around 16 rarely observed V segments, including chromosome 9 orphons, were excluded from the earlier analysis of approximately 600 of the donors because counts were too low. Broadly in line with IMGT annotations, most TCR beta V segments showed up in productive rearrangements about 87% or about 30% of the time in an earlier analysis of several hundred of the donors. A total of fewer than 200 TCR beta chains were listed by the study as associated with cytomegalovirus. The authors suggested that the approach could potentially be extended to other disease states and immunological phenotypes. Three of the identified cytomegalovirus-associated TCR beta chains were confirmed in vitro to be specific for cytomegalovirus antigens. Cytomegalovirus status was reported to be diagnosed by the classifier with high specificity and sensitivity in both the original and validation cohorts. Across donors, most TCR sequences were observed very rarely, whereas some public TCRs were present in many individuals. This cohort had only TCR beta chains sequenced, and the lack of alpha or paired-chain data limited which features could be detected. When HLA alleles, especially DR and DQ, strongly co-occurred, attributing TCR associations to individual alleles was difficult. Linkage disequilibrium might explain the correlated functional status among segregating V segments, but an unknown experimental factor could not be ruled out. Presence/absence analyses assumed roughly uniform sequencing depth across donors, an assumption that may not hold. In a later analysis, most CMV-associated TCR beta chains were found to appear HLA-restricted, with HLA associations seemingly driven largely by CMV exposure. An association between a missense DCLRE1C variant and V-gene and J-gene trimming of TCR beta chains was found in a later genetic analysis and replicated in an independent cohort. A later analysis found that TCR association rates varied across HLA loci, with DRB1 alleles showing the most associated TCRs and HLA-C alleles the fewest. CMV serostatus was the only immune exposure information available for the cohort. A further reported finding was that TCR beta sequences accurately predicted the HLA-A and HLA-B alleles for most subjects in the first cohort.

Library method: the immunoSEQ multiplex PCR assay. A mixture of 60 forward primers for TCR Vbeta segments and 13 reverse primers for TCR Jbeta segments was used in the multiplex PCR. The CDR3 region of rearranged TCR beta genes was amplified from genomic DNA with a multiplex PCR assay. Amplified TCR beta libraries were sequenced as 87-base-pair reads on the Illumina HiSeq System. The study's own analysis went as follows. A later analysis tallied 75 million to 85 million unique TCR beta chains across the 666 repertoires, and some 10 million of those chains were shared by two or more donors. To remove PCR and sequencing errors, raw reads were error-corrected and collapsed into unique sequences using a nearest-neighbor algorithm that merged closely related sequences. V, D and J gene segments were assigned by aligning CDR3 sequences to IMGT reference sequences. For a sequence to be retained, a match of at least six nucleotides to both a V gene segment and a J gene segment was required. A rearrangement was called productive if the CDR3 had no stop codons and remained in frame with V and J, and every other rearrangement was called non-productive. CDR3 was defined by IMGT convention, running from the second conserved V-encoded cysteine to the conserved J-encoded phenylalanine. Sequences without an unambiguous match to a single V gene segment were excluded from the earlier analysis of a few hundred of the donors. An earlier analysis of 587 of the donors classified V segments as functional when productive rearrangements were above 56.7% and as segregating when the standard deviation between donors was above 5%. A statistical classification framework was developed to diagnose cytomegalovirus status using the catalog of TCR beta chain sequences. V and J gene assignment, in a later analysis, came from comparing TCR nucleotide sequences with IMGT/GENE-DB human TR gene sequences. Using the TCRdist pipeline, a later analysis assigned CDR3 sequences along with most-parsimonious VDJ recombination scenarios. In a later analysis, every TCR beta chain was defined by the combination of its CDR3 amino acid sequence and its V-gene family, and reads without a unique V-gene family were dropped. As a way to deal with suspected cross-contamination and a sequencing artifact, a later analysis dropped 640 or so nucleotide sequences that were highly shared and had low generation probability. A later analysis calculated a clonal expansion index for each public chain from normalized within-repertoire ranks of inferred template counts. In a later analysis, generation probabilities were computed with a VDJ recombination model fitted to out-of-frame rearrangements, and the resulting probabilities were checked against IGoR. A later analysis scored TCR-TCR, TCR-HLA and TCR-CMV co-occurrence with hypergeometric tests, applying a repertoire-size bias correction to TCR pairs. To estimate false discovery rates, a later analysis permuted the HLA or CMV assignments 20 times. A later analysis grouped co-occurring TCRs with DBSCAN, adding TCRdist sequence similarity when clustering within HLA-allele-positive subsets. Co-occurrence clustering excluded repertoires with fewer than 30,000 or more than 120,000 public chains, plus five with anomalous nucleotide sharing. In its TCRdb copy, this immuneACCESS table keeps in-frame sequences only and misses some clones. Where compared with another copy, unresolved V genes explain less than half of these, and the others have no known cause. That table supplies the V and J calls and clone size; D and trimming were determined from the DNA. In this sample the table shows 95,000 to 150,000 clones, 73% of which occur a single time. 4.1% of the sample rests with the top ten.

Note on this clone: Its specific antigen is unknown. It has no much larger one-base neighbor in the sample; base qualities were not kept.

The cohort consisted of some 730 healthy bone marrow donors. All cohort members were sampled while nominally healthy, although unrecorded immune exposures were likely present. The donor tested CMV seronegative and was one of the 352 seronegative cohort members. A peripheral blood sample was collected from each donor, and TCR beta sequencing was performed on peripheral blood mononuclear cells. The Qiagen DNeasy Blood Extraction Kit was used to extract genomic DNA from the blood cell samples. The TCR comes from a middle-aged woman in good health and CMV-seronegative. The sample consisted of PBMCs.

The CDR3 sequence is CASSGRDTQGAGETQYF. The nucleotides are TGTGCCAGCAGTGGAAGGGACACACAAGGGGCAGGGGAGACCCAGTACTTC. Recombination joined TRBV6-1 with TRBJ2-5; the D segment could be TRBD1, given 6 matching bases. The germline V gene gives CDR1 as MNHNS and CDR2 as SASEGT. Counted from cysteine to phenylalanine, this CDR3 has 17 amino acids. Only the CDR3 DNA stays, 51 bases, in frame from base 1. The junction shows trimming of 4 bases on V and 5 bases on J, plus 23 bases between the germline ends.